Sequencing of this TCR beta chain was carried out in a study of Graves' ophthalmopathy and Graves' hyperthyroidism. CDR3 regions of TCR beta were amplified from RNA transcripts. Investigators did first-round RT-PCR with HTBI primers, then second-round multiplex PCR. MiXCR, run by TCRdb on the multiplex PCR reads, gives a single entry per CDR3 protein. The top ten clones hold under 3.5% of a sample with around 660,000 distinct CDR3 sequences, about two fifths of them seen once. CDR1 is MGHDK, CDR2 SYGVNS, per germline. The CDR3 is 15 residues long. V shed 0 bases and J shed 2 bases, with 10 bases lying between them.

This chain links TRBV25-1 with TRBJ1-2; D might be TRBD1 (5 bases). Sequenced material: peripheral blood. The clonotype was recovered from an adult man with Graves' ophthalmopathy. CDR3 sequence reads: CASSEYGTVNYGYTF. CDR3 in DNA: TGTGCCAGCAGTGAATACGGGACTGTAAACTATGGCTACACCTTC.